This T cell receptor beta chain was identified in a study of T cells in Graves' hyperthyroidism and ophthalmopathy. Study-wide points: Most thyroid clonotypes with frequency above 0.001 were detected in blood.

For this clonotype: Its antigen is unidentified. This CDR3 is missing its conserved last phenylalanine or tryptophan, likely due to a read error.

The CDR3 sequence is 15 residues long. Per the germline V gene, CDR1 is MDHEN and CDR2 is SYDVKM. Deletions cut 6 bases from V and 0 bases from J, with 14 bases between. Amplified regions were TCR beta CDR3 sequences from RNA transcripts. During a first-round RT-PCR of the TCR CDR3, the HTBI primer set was used. From the multiplex PCR reads, TCRdb called clonotypes with MiXCR, one entry per CDR3 protein. The table lists about 530,000 distinct CDR3 sequences, over 15% of them singletons, with 17% in the top ten. Uncontrolled infection, other autoimmune disease, pregnancy or lactation disqualified patients from enrolment. Isolation of PBMCs was performed on 8.5 to 10 ml fresh peripheral blood.

The specimen was blood. The origin of this receptor is a woman between 18 and 30 years old with Graves' ophthalmopathy. V and J are TRBV28 and TRBJ1-1, with D perhaps TRBD1 (6 bases). CDR3 sequence (DNA): TGTGCCAGCAGAACAGGGCGGCCCATGAACACTGAAGCTTTCTAT. Its translation: CASRTGRPMNTEAFY.